This T cell receptor (beta chain) was sequenced for a study of PD-L1 blockade in urothelial cancer. Study details: Between 0 and 3 prior chemotherapy regimens had been given to patients.

The germline gives CDR1 SGHDT, CDR2 YYEEEE. The CDR3 is 14 amino acids. With 1 base clipped from V and 8 bases from J, the junction kept 5 bases outside the gene matches. As for time point: peripheral blood 6 weeks after treatment start. Sequencing used immunoSEQ multiplex PCR; TCRdb keeps in-frame clones, though not all of them. The table includes over 100,000 clones, around 93% detected once. This TCR was recovered from a man aged 55 to 69 with urothelial cancer. The V call is TRBV5-6, the J call TRBJ2-1; 8 nucleotides line up with TRBD1. Sequencing was performed on PBMCs, taken around atezolizumab (anti-PD-L1) treatment. Here the CDR3 DNA reads TGTGCCAGCAGCTTGAGACAGGGGTTAGATGAGCAGTTCTTC. This codes for CASSLRQGLDEQFF.